These T cell receptor beta chains were read from a single sample in a study of T cells after yellow fever vaccination. TCRdb redid the calling of the 5' RACE reads with MiXCR, one entry per CDR3 protein. Of 250,000 or so distinct CDR3 sequences listed, 6.9% are singletons. The sample in question was CD4+ T cells sorted from PBMCs, obtained 15 days after the yellow fever booster vaccination. Receptors were obtained from a man between 25 and 39 years old who received the YFV17D yellow fever vaccine. CDR3s include the opening cysteine and the closing phenylalanine or tryptophan. The order of the fields is CDR3 protein, CDR3 DNA, clone size, J gene, CDR3 length, D gene, V gene. A D gene is named only where the DNA matches it firmly. Some rows mark clone size as missing; the rest say once, few, many or name a class of expanded clone.

CSVLALDEQYF | TGCAGCGTACTAGCCCTTGACGAGCAGTACTTC | many | TRBJ2-7 | 11 | . | TRBV29-1
CAISASGGNRVQFF | TGTGCCATCAGCGCTTCGGGGGGGAATAGGGTGCAGTTCTTC | few | TRBJ2-1 | 14 | TRBD2 | TRBV10-3
CASSLREGGPDPYNEQFF | TGTGCTAGCAGCTTACGGGAGGGGGGTCCAGACCCCTACAATGAGCAGTTCTTC | . | TRBJ2-1 | 18 | TRBD2 | TRBV7-7
CASSPTGMTQETQYF | TGTGCCAGCTCACCTACCGGGATGACCCAAGAGACCCAGTACTTC | . | TRBJ2-5 | 15 | . | TRBV18
CSASETSALSQYF | TGCAGTGCGTCCGAGACTAGCGCCCTCTCCCAGTACTTC | . | TRBJ2-5 | 13 | TRBD2 | TRBV20-1
CASSSIGAEAFF | TGCGCCAGCAGCTCCATTGGCGCTGAAGCTTTCTTT | many | TRBJ1-1 | 12 | . | TRBV5-1
CASSPERPDTGELFF | TGTGCCAGCAGCCCCGAGAGACCTGACACCGGGGAGCTGTTTTTT | many | TRBJ2-2 | 15 | . | TRBV27
CASRDTSWELSYNEQFF | TGTGCCAGCAGGGACACTAGTTGGGAGTTGTCCTACAATGAGCAGTTCTTC | . | TRBJ2-1 | 17 | . | TRBV6-1
CSAHRGAANTEAFF | TGCAGTGCCCACCGAGGGGCCGCGAACACTGAAGCTTTCTTT | many | TRBJ1-1 | 14 | . | TRBV20-1
CSAKGGNRGEQYF | TGCAGTGCCAAAGGTGGGAACAGGGGCGAGCAGTACTTC | many | TRBJ2-7 | 13 | TRBD1 | TRBV20-1
CASSLVQGGNEKLFF | TGTGCCAGCAGCTTGGTCCAGGGTGGGAATGAAAAACTGTTTTTT | . | TRBJ1-4 | 15 | . | TRBV7-2